Listed here are 12 T cell receptor beta chains from one sample, sequenced in a study of blood T cells in healthy people across ages (dated by TCRdb to between 2015 and 2017). To prepare the library, 5' RACE was applied. Sequencing took place on an Illumina HiSeq 2500. A second roughly 6 to 11 cycle PCR used a sample-barcoded 5' primer and a J-beta primer mix. Using fastp trimming at Q25 and MiXCR clonotype assembly, TCRdb reanalyzed the public sequencing data and kept in-frame beta chains. Each CDR3 protein gets just one entry, which takes the most common genes and DNA from the rows behind it. The sample contains approximately 940,000 distinct CDR3 sequences, around 49% of them found a single time. 10% to 15% of the sample belongs to the ten largest clones. Sequencing input: blood. The receptors were sampled from a man between 25 and 39 years old in good health.

This clonotype came up a few times. J is TRBJ2-1 and V is TRBV6-5, with D unclear. Trimming removed 6 bases at V and 0 bases at J, with 12 bases between. The V gene's germline CDR1 is MNHEY and CDR2 SVGAGI. This CDR3 is built from 15 residues. This CDR3 reads CASSMNGYSYNEQFF. CDR3 bases: TGTGCCAGCAGCATGAACGGCTACTCCTACAATGAGCAGTTCTTC.

This chain joins TRBV6-4 and TRBJ2-1; D assignment may be TRBD1 or TRBD2 (6 bases each). Germline CDR1 and CDR2: MRHNA and SNTAGT. Trimming left V 0 bases short and J 8 bases short, with 14 bases between. The CDR3 loop spans 15 amino acids. For the CDR3, the DNA is TGTGCCAGCAGTGACTCAAGGGGGGCCATAGATGAGCAGTTCTTC. Translated: CASSDSRGAIDEQFF.

The rearrangement uses TRBV7-9 and TRBJ1-5; D is possibly TRBD1 (5 bases). CDR3 length equals 16 residues. V lost 5 bases and J 2 bases, leaving 16 bases between the germline ends. Germline lookup yields CDR1 SEHNR and CDR2 FQNEAQ (reference sequence). CDR3 sequence reads: CASSNGATGGNQPQHF. DNA for the CDR3: TGTGCCAGCAGCAACGGGGCAACCGGTGGCAATCAGCCCCAGCATTTT.

V and J are TRBV4-1 and TRBJ1-2, with a weak D call TRBD1 (6 bases). The CDR3 length is 15 residues. Germline V gives CDR1 MGHRA, CDR2 YSYEKL. V was cut by 3 bases and J by 3 bases, with 14 bases left in between. The DNA for the CDR3 is TGCGCCAGCAGCCACCCCGAGGGGGGACACTATGGCTACACCTTC. Amino acid sequence: CASSHPEGGHYGYTF.

CDR3: CASSHQRGSSYNEQYF. DNA of the CDR3: TGTGCCAGCAGTCATCAGCGGGGTAGCTCCTACAATGAGCAGTACTTC. The chain uses TRBV6-1 and TRBJ2-1; 7 nucleotides agree with TRBD2. The J call is doubtful: the DNA matches TRBJ2-7 better. Germline V gives CDR1 MNHNS, CDR2 SASEGT. The CDR3 loop spans 16 amino acids.

The table lists this clonotype with a few counts. V is TRBV27 and J is TRBJ2-5; TRBD2 might be the D (6 bases). V was clipped by 3 bases and J by 1 base, with 9 bases between them. Germline V gene data show CDR1 as MNHEY and CDR2 as SMNVEV (reference sequence). The CDR3 is made up of 14 amino acids. The CDR3 loop is CASSFTSSQETQYF. The CDR3 DNA reads as TGTGCCAGCAGTTTCACTAGCAGCCAAGAGACCCAGTACTTC.

The rearrangement links TRBV7-9 to TRBJ1-2; 7 positions agree with TRBD1. This CDR3 has 14 amino acids. CDR1 is SEHNR, CDR2 FQNEAQ, per germline (reference sequence). With V trimmed by 4 bases and J by 4 bases, 6 bases remained unmatched. The CDR3 region is CASSSRDRLYGYTF. In nucleotides, the CDR3 is TGTGCCAGCAGCTCCCGGGACAGACTCTATGGCTACACCTTC.

This chain uses TRBV5-1 with TRBJ2-3; D is ambiguous. Trimming pared 1 base from V and 2 bases from J, leaving 11 bases between. Per germline, CDR1 SGHRS and CDR2 YFSETQ. The CDR3 spans 15 residues. The DNA of the CDR3 is TGCGCCAGCAGCTTGAGGACGGAGTACACAGATACGCAGTATTTT. Translating it yields CASSLRTEYTDTQYF.

The chain has TRBV7-2 and TRBJ1-2, with D perhaps TRBD1 (5 bases). V shed 5 bases and J shed 1 base, with 14 bases lying between them. The CDR3 has 15 amino acids. CDR1 and CDR2 from the germline V gene are SGHTA and FQGNSA. CDR3 sequence: CASSIDSNINYGYTF. CDR3 DNA: TGTGCCAGCAGCATCGACAGTAACATTAACTATGGCTACACCTTC.

This clonotype was counted a few times. The rearrangement links TRBV3-1 to TRBJ2-4; no reliable D call. The CDR3 has 11 amino acids. V lost 11 bases, J lost 8 bases, and 13 bases lay in between. Germline CDR1 and CDR2: LGHDT and YNNKEL (reference sequence). The CDR3 reads CASMSLDIQYF. The CDR3 DNA reads TGTGCCTCCATGTCCTTGGACATTCAGTACTTC.

The chain links TRBV11-3 to TRBJ1-6; D is undetermined. The germline CDR1 and CDR2 sequences are SGHNT and YENEEA. V lost 2 bases and J 7 bases, leaving 12 bases between the germline ends. The CDR3 loop spans 15 amino acids. The CDR3: CASSLLLGSNSPLHF. The DNA for the CDR3 is TGTGCCAGCAGCTTATTGTTGGGGAGCAATTCACCCCTCCACTTT.

J is TRBJ2-1 and V is TRBV7-3; 14 bases map to TRBD2. The V and J ends lost 4 bases and 9 bases, in that order; junction bases with no gene match: 11. The CDR3 length is 17 residues. Germline V CDR1 and CDR2: SGHTA, FQGTGA. The CDR3 nucleotides read TGTGCCAGCAGCTCCACTGGACTAGCGGGGGGTTTAGGTGAGCAGTTCTTC. Translating gives CASSSTGLAGGLGEQFF.